Sequencing of this T cell receptor (beta chain) was carried out in a study of cytomegalovirus exposure and HLA in healthy donors. On this clone itself: Its antigen remains unknown.

The PCR used 60 Vbeta and 13 Jbeta primers. Study processing details: Later reanalysis found around 80 million unique TCR beta chains, roughly 10 million of them shared. The table came from immunoSEQ multiplex PCR; TCRdb's copy has only in-frame clones and leaves some out. Clone size and the V and J calls come from that table; the DNA yielded D and trimming. The sample shows 200,000 to 250,000 clones, 65% to 90% of them seen only once. Trimming at V came to 10 bases and at J to 1 base, leaving 5 bases not matched to a gene. Germline loops: CDR1 ENHRY, CDR2 SYGVKD. The CDR3 is 13 residues long. Donors were ostensibly healthy at sampling, although undocumented immune exposures were probable. Whole-study findings and limits: Previously analyzed data showed that most TCR beta V segments were productive at a frequency of about 90% or about 30%. The CMV antigen specificity of a few CMV-associated chains was confirmed through in vitro analysis.

This clonotype was sampled from a girl aged 10 to 17 in good health and CMV-seronegative. The chain links TRBV10-3 to TRBJ2-7; the match to TRBD2 covers 9 bases. The sequencing sample was made of PBMCs. DNA for the CDR3: TGTGCCACCCTCCTAGCGGGGTCCTACGAGCAGTACTTC. This gives the protein CATLLAGSYEQYF.